This T cell receptor beta chain was recovered during a study of PD-L1 blockade in urothelial cancer. Overall study context: Blood was analyzed 3 weeks (second dose) and 6 weeks after treatment start.

As for this clone: No antigen is known for it.

The germline V gene has CDR1 MNHNS and CDR2 SASEGT. This CDR3 has 14 residues. Losses at the gene ends were 6 bases for V and 2 bases for J; bases not matched to a gene: 6. Generated by immunoSEQ multiplex PCR, the TCRdb table keeps only in-frame clones and is missing some. The sample records 30,000 or so clones, around 85% being singletons. General study points: Below-median blood TCR clonality before treatment forecast better survival.

The sample was PBMCs, taken around atezolizumab (anti-PD-L1) treatment. The sequence was obtained from a man aged 45-65 years with urothelial cancer. The V gene is TRBV6-1, the J gene TRBJ2-7, with TRBD2 matching over 8 bases. The CDR3 here is CASSRAGATYEQYF. The CDR3 DNA is TGTGCCAGCAGCCGAGCGGGAGCCACCTACGAGCAGTACTTC.